Below are 23 T cell receptor beta chains sequenced from a single sample in a study of blood T cell repertoires in COVID-19. Using immunoSEQ multiplex PCR, the repertoire was profiled, and TCRdb retains in-frame clones only, with some absent. This sample yields approximately 300,000 clones, of which around 83% are seen a single time; around 1.2% belongs to the top ten. The sequenced material came from peripheral blood. The receptor set was obtained from a woman aged 45-59 years with acute or convalescent COVID-19.

V is TRBV6-6 and J is TRBJ1-1; TRBD1 matches 9 bases. This CDR3 spans 14 amino acids. With V trimmed by 8 bases and J by 3 bases, 7 bases remained unmatched. CDR1 is MNHNY, CDR2 SVGAGI, per germline (reference sequence). The CDR3 DNA is TGTGCCAGCGGTCCCGGGACAGGGTACACTGAAGCTTTCTTT. Protein product: CASGPGTGYTEAFF.

The rearrangement links TRBV5-8 to TRBJ2-5; TRBD1 aligns across 7 bases. Per germline, CDR1 SGHTS and CDR2 YDEGEE. This CDR3 spans 14 amino acids. V was pared by 4 bases and J by 5 bases, with 8 bases of the junction left unmatched. The CDR3: CASSAYRGVETQYF. DNA for the CDR3: TGTGCCAGCAGCGCGTACAGGGGAGTTGAGACCCAGTACTTC.

The table lists this clone with a count of one. The rearrangement links TRBV27 to TRBJ2-7; D gene uncertain. The germline CDR1 and CDR2 sequences are MNHEY and SMNVEV (reference sequence). This CDR3 comprises 14 residues. Trimming took 2 bases from V and 6 from J, leaving 14 bases between them. This CDR3 reads CASSLNPFRSEQYF. CDR3 bases: TGTGCCAGCAGTTTAAACCCCTTTAGAAGCGAGCAGTACTTC.

The rearrangement joins TRBV19 to TRBJ1-2; no firm D call. From germline, CDR1 is LNHDA and CDR2 SQIVND (reference sequence). The germline V and J ends were trimmed by 3 bases and 8 bases, with 10 bases remaining between them. The CDR3 contains 12 residues. The chain's CDR3 is CASSIAGGGYTF. CDR3 DNA: TGTGCCAGTAGTATTGCTGGAGGGGGCTACACCTTC.

V is TRBV7-9 and J is TRBJ2-1; perhaps TRBD1 as D (5 bases). Between the trimmed V and J ends, which lost 4 bases and 8 bases, there was a span of 27 bases. The CDR3 totals 18 residues. Germline CDR1 SEHNR, CDR2 FQNEAQ (reference sequence). CDR3 coding DNA: TGTGCCAGCAGCTCGGCCCCATTGGTTTTTGGATGGGGCGATGAGCAGTTCTTC. Translated: CASSSAPLVFGWGDEQFF.

The genes are TRBV9 and TRBJ2-3; a weak D match, TRBD2 (6 bases). Trimming took 4 bases from V and 0 from J, leaving 15 bases between them. The length of the CDR3 is 16 residues. In germline, CDR1 is SGDLS, CDR2 YYNGEE. CDR3 region: CASSQQGAGSTDTQYF. The CDR3 nucleotides read TGTGCCAGCAGCCAGCAGGGAGCGGGCAGCACAGATACGCAGTATTTT.

This clone was detected once. The chain joins TRBV2 to TRBJ1-2; D uncertain. V was pared by 0 bases and J by 3 bases, with 8 bases between. The CDR3 has 14 amino acids. The germline gives CDR1 SNHLY, CDR2 FYNNEI. The CDR3: CASSEAPAYYGYTF. For the CDR3, the DNA is TGTGCCAGCAGTGAAGCCCCAGCGTACTATGGCTACACCTTC.

This clone was found a few times. Other DNA sequences in the sample encode the same CDR3. CDR3 bases: TGTGCCAGCAGCCAAGTGTCGGGATGGAACTATGGCTACACCTTC. The encoded protein is CASSQVSGWNYGYTF. The V gene is TRBV14, the J gene TRBJ1-2; D gene ambiguous. Germline CDR1 reads SGHDN; CDR2 reads FVKESK. This CDR3 has 15 amino acids. The V end was cut by 1 base, the J end by 2 bases, with 11 bases between.

The V gene is TRBV4-1, the J gene TRBJ1-3; maybe TRBD1 (6 bases). V shed 0 bases and J shed 4 bases, with 10 bases lying between them. This CDR3 has 15 amino acids. From germline, CDR1 is MGHRA and CDR2 YSYEKL. The DNA for the CDR3 is TGCGCCAGCAGCCAAGATCAGGGGACAGGAAACACCATATATTTT. As protein: CASSQDQGTGNTIYF.

The V gene is TRBV27, the J gene TRBJ2-7, with 7 bases aligning to TRBD1. With V trimmed by 7 bases and J by 3 bases, 3 bases remained unmatched. Germline CDR1 and CDR2: MNHEY and SMNVEV (reference sequence). CDR3 length equals 12 residues. The CDR3 protein is CASTGTDYEQYF. For the CDR3, the DNA is TGTGCCAGCACCGGGACAGACTACGAGCAGTACTTC.

This clone was recorded once. The V call is TRBV24-1, the J call TRBJ1-2; the match to TRBD1 covers 12 bases. CDR3 length: 17 residues. Germline V lookup: CDR1 KGHDR, CDR2 SFDVKD. V lost 9 bases and J lost 3; bases outside the gene matches: 13. CDR3 sequence: CATSHPGQGAHYYGYTF. As DNA, the CDR3 is TGTGCCACCTCACACCCGGGACAGGGGGCCCACTACTATGGCTACACCTTC.

There are a few counts of this clone. The chain is built from TRBV5-6 and TRBJ1-1; TRBD1 might be the D (5 bases). The CDR3 sequence is 14 residues long. Trimming shortened V by 0 bases and J by 11 bases, and 17 bases separated the two germline ends. Germline loops: CDR1 SGHDT, CDR2 YYEEEE. The CDR3 nucleotides read TGTGCCAGCAGCTTGGGACAGTCTACAAGACGCGCTTTCTTT. It translates to CASSLGQSTRRAFF. Based on the CDR3 plus reference TRBV5-6 and TRBJ1-1, the full variable domain is DAGVTQSPTHLIKTRGQQVTLRCSPKSGHDTVSWYQQALGQGPQFIFQYYEEEERQRGNFPDRFSGHQFPNYSSELNVNALLLGDSALYLCASSLGQSTRRAFFGQGTRLTVV.

As concerns this clone: Other DNA variants within this sample encode the same CDR3. The gene calls are TRBV7-3 and TRBJ1-1; unclear D gene. The V gene lost 1 base and the J gene lost 1 base, with 7 bases spanning the gap. Germline CDR1 SGHTA, CDR2 FQGTGA. This CDR3 region has 14 residues. The CDR3 nucleotides read TGTGCCAGCAGCTTAAGTGCCGGGAACACTGAAGCTTTCTTT. Encoded protein: CASSLSAGNTEAFF.

The CDR3 region has the DNA TGCGCCAGCAGCCTGGACAGGGGCACCAATCAGCCCCAGCATTTT. This codes for CASSLDRGTNQPQHF. The V gene is TRBV4-3, the J gene TRBJ1-5; 9 bases map to TRBD1. From germline, CDR1 is LGHNA and CDR2 YSLEER. J gave up 3 bases and V 4 bases, and 4 bases lay outside the gene matches. CDR3 size: 15 residues.

The V call is TRBV18, the J call TRBJ2-7; TRBD1 is a possible D gene (5 bases). Germline CDR1 and CDR2: KGHSH and LQKENI. V lost 2 bases to trimming and J lost 2 bases, with 13 bases between them. This CDR3 has 15 residues. CDR3 loop: CASSPEVDNPYEQYF. CDR3 nucleotides: TGTGCCAGCTCACCAGAAGTGGACAACCCCTACGAGCAGTACTTC.

The rearrangement uses TRBV6-1 and TRBJ1-3; D gene unclear. The CDR3 consists of 17 residues. V was shortened by 1 base and J by 4 bases, with 17 bases between the two germline ends. Germline values: CDR1 MNHNS, CDR2 SASEGT. CDR3 region: CASSEDPGRATGNTIYF. The CDR3, as DNA: TGTGCCAGCAGTGAAGATCCTGGGAGGGCAACGGGAAACACCATATATTTT.

This clone came up a few times. The CDR3 bases are TGTGCCAGCAGCTTGGGCGGGGCCGCACGAGAGACCCAGTACTTC. Translation: CASSLGGAARETQYF. The chain carries TRBV5-8 and TRBJ2-5, with D possibly matching TRBD2 (6 bases). The germline gives CDR1 SGHTS, CDR2 YDEGEE. The V gene lost 0 bases and the J gene lost 4 bases, with 13 bases spanning the gap. This CDR3 is built from 15 residues.

The CDR3 DNA reads TGTGCCAGCAGCCTCAGCGAGAGTGACTACGAGCAGTACTTC. It encodes CASSLSESDYEQYF. V is TRBV7-6 and J is TRBJ2-7; the D is unclear. Germline assignment: CDR1 SGHVS and CDR2 FNYEAQ. The CDR3 sequence is 14 residues long. Trimming pared 5 bases from V and 3 bases from J, leaving 14 bases between.

The chain carries TRBV5-1 and TRBJ1-1; 9 bases align to TRBD1. CDR3 size: 15 residues. Germline CDR1 SGHRS, CDR2 YFSETQ. V lost 2 bases, J lost 6 bases, and 8 bases stayed unmatched. The CDR3 DNA reads TGCGCCAGCAGCTTAATGACAGGGGGTACGGCTGAAGCTTTCTTT. It translates to CASSLMTGGTAEAFF.

The chain joins TRBV7-9 to TRBJ2-1, with D uncertain. Trimming cost V 5 bases and J 6 bases, with 8 bases left between them. The germline V gene has CDR1 SEHNR and CDR2 FQNEAQ (reference sequence). The CDR3 is 12 residues long. CDR3 sequence: CASSHSPNEQFF. The CDR3 region has the DNA TGTGCCAGCAGCCACAGCCCCAATGAGCAGTTCTTC.

The rearrangement links TRBV18 to TRBJ2-7; 8 bases align to TRBD2. Germline V gene lookup returns CDR1 KGHSH and CDR2 LQKENI. The CDR3 runs to 16 residues. J lost 4 bases, V lost 6 bases, and 14 bases had no gene match. This CDR3 is CASSATYELAAYEQYF. CDR3 DNA: TGTGCCAGCTCGGCAACGTACGAACTAGCGGCTTACGAGCAGTACTTC.

The chain uses TRBV14 and TRBJ2-1; 10 bases align to TRBD1. This CDR3 region has 16 residues. J gave up 9 bases and V 6 bases, and 14 bases lay outside the gene matches. The germline V gene encodes CDR1 SGHDN and CDR2 FVKESK. CDR3 nucleotides: TGTGCCAGCAGTTCAAGACAGGGGGCGGCATATGGTGAGCAGTTCTTC. Protein product: CASSSRQGAAYGEQFF.

This chain connects TRBV5-1 to TRBJ2-3, with 15 bases that match TRBD2. This CDR3 is built from 16 residues. Per germline, CDR1 SGHRS and CDR2 YFSETQ. Trimming took 3 bases from V and 6 from J; bases not matched to a gene: 5. The CDR3 coding sequence is TGCGCCAGCAGCTCCGGGACTAGCGGGGGGTGGGATACGCAGTATTTT. The encoded protein is CASSSGTSGGWDTQYF.